This paragraph covers one T cell receptor (beta chain) sequence. The sample belongs to a study of blood T cell repertoires in COVID-19. As for the study in general: From the United States, Italy and Spain came samples of acute and convalescent COVID-19. In each case, the material was cDNA or gDNA derived from T cells, B-cell-depleted T cells, or PBMCs.

Unmatched junction bases numbered 8, after V lost 6 bases and J lost 2 bases. CDR1 and CDR2 (germline): KGHSH, LQKENI. The CDR3 spans 16 residues. Some clones are missing from TCRdb's copy, which holds only in-frame ones; the method was immunoSEQ multiplex PCR. The sample consists of fewer than 500,000 clones, 75% to 90% of them appearing once. The TCR originated in a man between 25 and 39 years old who had recovered from COVID-19. The specimen was PBMCs or T cells enriched from blood (not recorded which). The rearrangement uses TRBV18 and TRBJ2-1; 9 bases are a match to TRBD1. The CDR3 nucleotides read TGTGCCAGCTCTCAATCAGACAGGGGGGCCTACAATGAGCAGTTCTTC. Translated, it gives CASSQSDRGAYNEQFF. Combining the CDR3 with reference TRBV18 and TRBJ2-1 gives the whole variable domain NAGVMQNPRHLVRRRGQEARLRCSPMKGHSHVYWYRQLPEEGLKFMVYLQKENIIDESGMPKERFSAEFPKEGPSILRIQQVVRGDSAAYFCASSQSDRGAYNEQFFGPGTRLTVL.